This TCR beta chain was identified during a study of CXCR3-negative and CXCR3-positive naive CD8 T cells (dated by TCRdb to the late 2010s). Regarding the complete study: In total, 130 million or so TRB reads were obtained, which works out to roughly 1.5 +/- 0.3 million reads per library. The TRBV-TRBJ cluster analysis covered naive subsets from roughly 5 donors and memory cells from 3 donors. Data from around 11 donors, pooled across two independent experiments, went into the diversity and physicochemical repertoire analyses. Paper-wide results and their limitations: Freshly isolated PBMCs were used for most assays because CXCR3 expression went down partially after cryopreservation. Because surface CD5, which is linked to self-reactivity in mice, was comparable between the naive subsets, TCR interaction strength was also inferred from the physicochemical properties of TRB CDR3s. Compared with CXCR3-negative naive cells, CXCR3-positive naive cells had TRB CDR3s with higher hydrophobicity (lower Kidera factor 4), lower energy, and higher strength and volume indices. Repertoire diversity was comparably high in both naive subsets but much lower in memory CD8+ T cells. Similar TRBV-TRBJ usage was shown by naive CXCR3-negative and CXCR3-positive cells from the same donor, whereas distinct patterns were shown by memory cells.

For each CD8+ T cell subset, flow sorting was done in triplicate, and under 350,000 cells per subset went directly into RLT lysis buffer. To exclude memory contaminants, naive CD8+ T cells were stringently defined as CD45RO-CCR7+CD27+CD95-. Using standard density gradient centrifugation, peripheral blood mononuclear cells were isolated from buffy coats. Naive CXCR3-negative and CXCR3-positive CD8+ T cells were flow-sorted on a FACSAria III. Total RNA was extracted from sorted cells with an RNeasy Mini Kit. The CDR3, cysteine through phenylalanine, is 14 amino acids long. No DNA appears here. Via the germline V gene (reference sequence), CDR1 is SEHNR and CDR2 FQNEAQ. These reads were obtained on a NextSeq 550. The Human TCR Profiling Kit (MiLaboratory) was used to prepare UMI-labeled 5' RACE TRB cDNA libraries. cDNA synthesis used the entire amount of extracted RNA, and PCR amplification then used the entire amount of cDNA produced. Libraries were prepared in parallel with an identical number of PCR cycles. The study's processing was this. With a requirement of at least two reads per UMI, MIGEC and MiXCR extracted about 52,000 +/- 9,100 unique UMI-labeled TRB cDNA molecules per library. On average, roughly 40,000 +/- 10,000 functional in-frame TRB CDR3 nucleotide clonotypes lacking stop codons were found per library. After each sample was downsampled to 5000 UMI-labeled TRB molecules, VDJtools was used to calculate diversity metrics such as normalized Shannon-Wiener and Chao1. Clonotype-size-weighted physicochemical properties of the central five CDR3 residues (interaction energy, strength, volume and Kidera factor 4) were computed in VDJtools. Once TCRdb had reprocessed the reads, it stored one entry per CDR3 protein sequence and supplied no DNA. It is TCRdb's table, rather than the study itself, that gives the V and J calls and clone size. Per the sample table, the count is over 95,000 distinct CDR3 sequences. The ten largest clonotypes hold approximately 0.38% of the sample.

Concerning this clonotype itself: No cognate antigen has been identified for it.

The chain is encoded by TRBV7-9 joined to TRBJ2-7; TCRdb gives TRBD1 as the D gene, but with no DNA this cannot be confirmed. The receptor comes from a human donor in good health. Some clones in this sample may be carry-over from other donors' samples. Sample: naive CXCR3+ CD8+ T cells from blood. According to the study, the label for this sample's cell subset or site signals: CD45RO-CCR7+CD27+CD95- naive CD8+ T cells expressing CXCR3 (TNR3+). The CDR3 region: CASSNGDRAYEQYF.